This T cell receptor (beta chain) came from a study of tumor-infiltrating lymphocytes in oesophageal squamous cell carcinoma. The CDR3 covers 15 residues. CDR1 is SGHVS and CDR2 is FNYEAQ in the germline V gene. V dropped 2 bases and J dropped 0 bases, with 8 bases sitting between them. TCRdb passed the PCR reads through MiXCR, listing each CDR3 protein once. The sample includes 10,000 to 15,000 distinct CDR3 sequences, about 60% of them seen just once. The TCR comes from a female donor with esophageal squamous cell carcinoma. Source material: esophageal tumor tissue. The chain carries TRBV7-6 and TRBJ2-1, with D uncertain. CDR3 region: CASSLRWSSYNEQFF. Here the CDR3 DNA reads TGTGCCAGCAGCTTAAGGTGGAGCTCCTACAATGAGCAGTTCTTC.